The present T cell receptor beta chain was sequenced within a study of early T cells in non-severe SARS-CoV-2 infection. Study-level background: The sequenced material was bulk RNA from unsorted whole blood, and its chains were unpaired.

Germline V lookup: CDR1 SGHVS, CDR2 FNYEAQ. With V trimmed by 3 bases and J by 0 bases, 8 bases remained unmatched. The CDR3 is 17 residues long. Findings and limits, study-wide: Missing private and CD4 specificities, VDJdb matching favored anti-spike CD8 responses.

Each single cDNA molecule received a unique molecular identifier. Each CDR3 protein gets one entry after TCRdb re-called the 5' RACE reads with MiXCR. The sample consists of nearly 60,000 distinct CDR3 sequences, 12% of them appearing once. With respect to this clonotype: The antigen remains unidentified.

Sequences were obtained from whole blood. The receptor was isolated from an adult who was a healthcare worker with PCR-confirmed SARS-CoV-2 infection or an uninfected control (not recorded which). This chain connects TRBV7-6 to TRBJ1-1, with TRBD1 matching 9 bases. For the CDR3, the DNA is TGTGCCAGCAGCTTGGAAACACAGGGGGCTTTGAACACTGAAGCTTTCTTT. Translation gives CASSLETQGALNTEAFF.